This passage covers 26 T cell receptor beta chains from one sample sequenced in a study of blood T cell repertoires in COVID-19. The data were produced by immunoSEQ multiplex PCR, yet TCRdb's version contains in-frame clones alone and is incomplete. The repertoire includes 130,000 or so clones, 88% of them detected once, and more than 2% sits in the top ten. Material for sequencing was peripheral blood. These receptors were taken from a man in his 70s with active COVID-19.

This sequence joins TRBV27 and TRBJ1-6, with 8 positions matching TRBD1. Germline trimming cut 7 bases from V and 6 bases from J; bases unmatched to any gene: 11. Germline assignment: CDR1 MNHEY and CDR2 SMNVEV (reference sequence). CDR3 length equals 16 residues. CDR3 nucleotide sequence: TGTGCCAGCACCTCGAGGACAGGGACCACTAATTCACCCCTCCACTTT. Protein sequence: CASTSRTGTTNSPLHF.

The chain recombines TRBV5-8 with TRBJ2-5, with 7 positions matching TRBD2. V lost 2 bases, J lost 7 bases, and 8 bases stayed unmatched. CDR1 is SGHTS, CDR2 YDEGEE, per germline. This CDR3 contains 14 residues. CDR3 loop: CASSLRLAGVTQYF. CDR3 nucleotide sequence: TGTGCCAGCAGCTTAAGACTAGCTGGGGTGACCCAGTACTTC.

The chain uses TRBV24-1 and TRBJ2-1, with 12 bases fitting TRBD2. V gave up 9 bases and J gave up 8 bases; unmatched junction bases: 10. This CDR3 has 15 amino acids. CDR1 and CDR2 (germline): KGHDR, SFDVKD. CDR3 DNA: TGTGCCACCTCCGCACTAGCGGGAGGTAGTCATGAGCAGTTCTTC. It translates to CATSALAGGSHEQFF.

V gene TRBV15 combines with J gene TRBJ1-2; 7 bases agree with TRBD1. The germline CDR1 and CDR2 sequences are LNHNV and YYDKDF (reference sequence). After removal of 4 bases from V and 1 base from J, the junction contained 9 bases not matched to a gene. The CDR3 loop spans 16 amino acids. The CDR3 coding sequence is TGTGCCACCAGCACAGGAAGGGGGACAGATAACTATGGCTACACCTTC. Residues: CATSTGRGTDNYGYTF.

This rearrangement joins TRBV4-2 to TRBJ2-7; 11 bases are shared with TRBD2. V lost 4 bases and J lost 1; bases outside the gene matches: 6. This CDR3 comprises 16 residues. Germline values: CDR1 LGHNA, CDR2 YNFKEQ. DNA of the CDR3: TGTGCCAGCAGCCCCACCGGGACTAGCGGATCCTACGAGCAGTACTTC. It encodes CASSPTGTSGSYEQYF.

This clone appeared a single time. V usage is TRBV6-2 or TRBV6-3 and J usage is TRBJ2-1; 14 nucleotides align to TRBD2. Germline V lookup: CDR1 MNHEY, CDR2 SVGEGT. With V trimmed by 2 bases and J by 7 bases, 1 base remained unmatched. The CDR3 spans 15 residues. For the CDR3, the DNA is TGTGCCAGCAGTTACGGGACTAGCGGGGGAAATGAGCAGTTCTTC. Residues: CASSYGTSGGNEQFF.

Only a few counts were recorded for this clone. The chain links TRBV2 to TRBJ2-2; 9 bases match TRBD2. The CDR3 runs 15 residues. Unmatched junction bases numbered 5, after V lost 5 bases and J lost 4 bases. Looked up from germline, CDR1 is SNHLY and CDR2 is FYNNEI. The CDR3 loop reads CASSRSGSGTGELFF. As DNA, the CDR3 is TGTGCCAGCAGTCGTAGCGGGAGTGGCACCGGGGAGCTGTTTTTT.

This clone was detected once. The rearrangement links TRBV5-4 to TRBJ1-2, with a weak D call TRBD1 (5 bases). The germline V and J ends were trimmed by 1 base and 7 bases, with 11 bases remaining between them. CDR1 is SGHNT, CDR2 YYREEE, per germline (reference sequence). There are 13 residues in the CDR3. CDR3 region: CASSLQGTAGYTF. As DNA, the CDR3 is TGTGCCAGCAGCTTGCAGGGCACGGCTGGCTACACCTTC.

The sample holds one count of this clone. The chain is built from TRBV4-1 and TRBJ2-3; D perhaps matches TRBD1 (5 bases). This CDR3 has 12 amino acids. V was pared by 5 bases and J by 6 bases, with 9 bases between. From germline, CDR1 is MGHRA and CDR2 YSYEKL. CDR3 protein: CASSEDIDTQYF. The CDR3 nucleotides are TGCGCCAGCAGCGAGGACATCGATACGCAGTATTTT.

To note about this clone: A read error may produce the germline difference seen at one junction end. This chain connects TRBV15 to TRBJ2-1, with D possibly TRBD2 on 5 matching bases. CDR1 and CDR2 from the germline V gene are LNHNV and YYDKDF (reference sequence). The CDR3 has 15 amino acids. DNA of the CDR3: TGTGCCACCAGCAGCGCGGACCCTAGCTACACTGAGCAGTTCTTC. This translates into CATSSADPSYTEQFF.

The chain employs TRBV5-6 and TRBJ2-6; a weak D match, TRBD1 (5 bases). The germline V gene has CDR1 SGHDT and CDR2 YYEEEE. The V end was cut by 2 bases, the J end by 4 bases, with 10 bases between. The CDR3 is 15 amino acids. CDR3 region: CASSFRVPGANVLTF. CDR3 DNA sequence: TGTGCCAGCAGCTTCAGGGTACCCGGGGCCAACGTCCTGACTTTC.

This clone was detected a few times. V is TRBV13 and J is TRBJ1-1; the D gene is possibly TRBD1 (5 bases). Germline loops: CDR1 PRHDT, CDR2 FYEKMQ (reference sequence). This CDR3 comprises 13 residues. V lost 5 bases and J 1 base, leaving 8 bases between the germline ends. The CDR3 spells CASSLDTNTEAFF. CDR3 nucleotide sequence: TGTGCCAGCAGCCTGGACACGAACACTGAAGCTTTCTTT.

The chain recombines TRBV2 with TRBJ2-3; 12 nucleotides line up with TRBD2. J lost 4 bases, V lost 6 bases, and 5 bases had no gene match. Germline assignment: CDR1 SNHLY and CDR2 FYNNEI. This CDR3 is 15 amino acids long. DNA of the CDR3: TGTGCCAGCAGCCTAGCGGGGGGGGCCGCAGATACGCAGTATTTT. Its protein product is CASSLAGGAADTQYF.

The gene calls are TRBV5-4 and TRBJ1-2; tentatively, D is TRBD1 (5 bases). The germline V gene has CDR1 SGHNT and CDR2 YYREEE (reference sequence). Trimming removed 1 base from V and 4 bases from J, with 8 bases in between. This CDR3 spans 13 amino acids. The CDR3 sequence is CASSLSGFYGYTF. The CDR3 DNA reads as TGTGCCAGCAGCTTGTCAGGGTTCTATGGCTACACCTTC.

The V and J genes are TRBV18 and TRBJ2-5, with 8 bases aligning to TRBD2. This CDR3 spans 15 amino acids. The V and J ends lost 0 bases and 7 bases, in that order; junction bases with no gene match: 7. Per the germline V gene, CDR1 is KGHSH and CDR2 is LQKENI. CDR3 region: CASSPPSLSGGTQYF. For the CDR3, the DNA is TGTGCCAGCTCACCACCCAGTCTAAGCGGGGGGACCCAGTACTTC. Supplemented by reference TRBV18 and TRBJ2-5, the full variable domain reads NAGVMQNPRHLVRRRGQEARLRCSPMKGHSHVYWYRQLPEEGLKFMVYLQKENIIDESGMPKERFSAEFPKEGPSILRIQQVVRGDSAAYFCASSPPSLSGGTQYFGPGTRLLVL.

The chain couples TRBV6-5 to TRBJ2-1, with D perhaps TRBD2 (7 bases). Germline CDR1 is MNHEY and CDR2 is SVGAGI. Trimming took off 7 bases at V and 2 bases at J, with 15 bases between the two ends. The CDR3 sequence is 15 residues long. The CDR3 coding sequence is TGTGCCAGCACCTTGGGGGGGGCCCCCTACAATGAGCAGTTCTTC. Encoded protein: CASTLGGAPYNEQFF.

J is TRBJ2-3 and V is TRBV5-1; a weak D match, TRBD2 (5 bases). Trimming stripped 6 bases from V and 2 bases from J, with 19 bases between. The germline V gene has CDR1 SGHRS and CDR2 YFSETQ. The length of the CDR3 is 16 residues. In DNA form, the CDR3 reads TGCGCCAGCACCCGCGAGAGGGTCGTAAACACAGATACGCAGTATTTT. It specifies CASTRERVVNTDTQYF.

The chain joins TRBV6-5 to TRBJ1-2; tentative D call: TRBD1 (6 bases). Deletions cut 7 bases from V and 3 bases from J, with 18 bases between. Germline V gene sequence: CDR1 MNHEY, CDR2 SVGAGI. This CDR3 spans 15 amino acids. DNA for the CDR3: TGTGCCAGCATCCGGGGGGGCGACTCCCACTATGGCTACACCTTC. Protein product: CASIRGGDSHYGYTF.

This sequence joins TRBV5-1 and TRBJ2-6; 8 bases fit TRBD2. The V gene's germline CDR1 is SGHRS and CDR2 YFSETQ. CDR3 length equals 18 residues. V was pared by 3 bases and J by 0 bases, with 8 bases of the junction left unmatched. The CDR3 coding sequence is TGCGCCAGCAGCTATACCCCCGGGGGGGCCTCTGGGGCCAACGTCCTGACTTTC. As protein: CASSYTPGGASGANVLTF.

This chain connects TRBV9 to TRBJ1-1, with a weak D call TRBD1 (5 bases). The V and J ends lost 1 base and 5 bases respectively, with 15 bases between them. Germline V gene data show CDR1 as SGDLS and CDR2 as YYNGEE. The CDR3 loop spans 15 amino acids. The CDR3 DNA follows: TGTGCCAGCAGCGTAACCGGGGGATGGGGGACTGAAGCTTTCTTT. Its translation: CASSVTGGWGTEAFF.

The chain links TRBV18 to TRBJ2-7; 9 bases match TRBD1. Per the germline V gene, CDR1 is KGHSH and CDR2 is LQKENI. V lost 4 bases to trimming and J lost 2 bases; unmatched junction nucleotides: 6. This CDR3 has 15 residues. CDR3 amino acids: CASSRGTGSPYEQYF. CDR3 coding DNA: TGTGCCAGCTCACGAGGGACAGGGAGTCCCTACGAGCAGTACTTC.

This chain links TRBV11-2 with TRBJ1-4; TRBD1 matches 7 bases. The germline V gene encodes CDR1 SGHAT and CDR2 FQNNGV. V gave up 6 bases and J gave up 7 bases; unmatched junction bases: 8. The length of the CDR3 is 14 residues. CDR3 coding DNA: TGTGCCAGCAGGGGACAAGGGGGCTTTGAAAAACTGTTTTTT. Protein: CASRGQGGFEKLFF.

The V gene is TRBV7-9, the J gene TRBJ2-3, with 13 bases lining up with TRBD2. This CDR3 has 16 residues. The junction had 5 bases not matched to a gene; V was cut back by 6 bases and J by 2 bases. From germline, CDR1 is SEHNR and CDR2 FQNEAQ (reference sequence). The CDR3: CASRAGLAGVTDTQYF. Written as DNA, the CDR3 is TGTGCCAGCAGGGCAGGACTAGCGGGAGTCACAGATACGCAGTATTTT. The full variable domain, in which reference TRBV7-9 and TRBJ2-3 provide the parts outside the CDR3, is DTGVSQNPRHKITKRGQNVTFRCDPISEHNRLYWYRQTLGQGPEFLTYFQNEAQLEKSRLLSDRFSAERPKGSFSTLEIQRTEQGDSAMYLCASRAGLAGVTDTQYFGPGTRLTVL.

The chain combines TRBV7-2 with TRBJ1-1, with a weak D call TRBD1 (6 bases). Germline assignment: CDR1 SGHTA and CDR2 FQGNSA. V dropped 4 bases and J dropped 4 bases, with 13 bases sitting between them. The CDR3 is made up of 14 amino acids. The CDR3 bases are TGTGCCAGCAGCTCCCGAACAGGGACCACTGAAGCTTTCTTT. This codes for CASSSRTGTTEAFF. The complete variable domain, with remaining parts taken from reference TRBV7-2 and TRBJ1-1, reads GAGVSQSPSNKVTEKGKDVELRCDPISGHTALYWYRQSLGQGLEFLIYFQGNSAPDKSGLPSDRFSAERTGGSVSTLTIQRTQQEDSAVYLCASSSRTGTTEAFFGQGTRLTVV.

This chain connects TRBV27 to TRBJ1-2; D gene uncertain. Germline V gives CDR1 MNHEY, CDR2 SMNVEV (reference sequence). There are 13 residues in the CDR3. The V gene lost 7 bases and the J gene lost 8 bases, with 17 bases spanning the gap. The CDR3 region is CASKRGSAGGYTF. In DNA form, the CDR3 reads TGTGCCAGCAAAAGAGGGAGCGCGGGGGGCTACACCTTC.

The DNA of the CDR3 is TGTGCCAGCAGCTCCCCCCTACGGGAGGGGAACACCATATATTTT. Its translation is CASSSPLREGNTIYF. The V gene is TRBV11-2, the J gene TRBJ1-3, with a tentative D call TRBD1 (5 bases). In germline, CDR1 is SGHAT, CDR2 FQNNGV. The CDR3 has 15 amino acids. Trimming left V 4 bases short and J 7 bases short, with 17 bases between.